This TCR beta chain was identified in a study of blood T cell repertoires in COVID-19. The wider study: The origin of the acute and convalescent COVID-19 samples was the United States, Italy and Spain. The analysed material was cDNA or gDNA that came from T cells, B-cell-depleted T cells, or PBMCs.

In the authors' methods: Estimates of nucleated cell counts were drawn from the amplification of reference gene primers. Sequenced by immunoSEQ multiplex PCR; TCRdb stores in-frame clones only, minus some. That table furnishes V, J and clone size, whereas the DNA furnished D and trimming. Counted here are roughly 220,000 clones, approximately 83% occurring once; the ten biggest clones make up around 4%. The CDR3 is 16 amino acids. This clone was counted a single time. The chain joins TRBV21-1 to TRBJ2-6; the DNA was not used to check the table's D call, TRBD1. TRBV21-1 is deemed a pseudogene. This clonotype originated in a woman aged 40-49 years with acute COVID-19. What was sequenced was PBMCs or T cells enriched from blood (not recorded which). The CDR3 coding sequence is TGTGCCAGCCAGGGGGCCTGGTGTTCTGGGGCCAACGTCCTGACTTTC. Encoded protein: CASQGAWCSGANVLTF.